This is a list of T cell receptor beta chains from one sample in a study of T-cell reconstitution after alpha-beta-depleted transplantation in children. TCRdb used MiXCR to reprocess the PCR reads, holding one entry per CDR3 protein. The sample lists about 210,000 distinct CDR3 sequences, under 20% seen once, with around 45% in the top ten. The material was PBMCs, mostly from graft donor cells, obtained 360 days after TCRalphabeta/CD19-depleted stem cell transplant. Every receptor here comes from a male patient aged 2 to 10 who had a stem cell transplant for acute lymphoblastic leukemia, so the T cells may come from the graft donor. Both conserved end residues are part of each CDR3. The order of the fields is J gene, clone size, D gene, V gene, CDR3 DNA, CDR3 protein. A D gene is named only where the DNA matches it firmly. Expanded clones get a size class; other rows say once, few or many, or leave the size out.

TRBJ2-7 | few | . | TRBV20-1 | TGCAGTGCTACCCGAGGGCATAGCTACGAGCAGTACTTC | CSATRGHSYEQYF
TRBJ1-3 | many | . | TRBV7-2 | TGTGCCAGCAGCTTAGCGATCAGACAGCTGTCAGGAAACACCATATATTTT | CASSLAIRQLSGNTIYF
TRBJ2-7 | few | . | TRBV20-1 | TGCAGTGCCCCCGTAAGCACCTCCTACGAGCAGTACTTC | CSAPVSTSYEQYF
TRBJ2-3 | few | . | TRBV12-3/TRBV12-4 | TGTGCCAGCAGTTTAACCAAACCCCCAGATACGCAGTATTTT | CASSLTKPPDTQYF
TRBJ2-3 | . | . | TRBV29-1 | TGCAGCGTTATGGGCGGGGGCCGGGATACGCAGTATTTT | CSVMGGGRDTQYF
TRBJ2-7 | . | . | TRBV5-5 | TGTGCCAGCAGCTTGGTAGGGCAGGGAATCTACGAGCAGTACTTC | CASSLVGQGIYEQYF
TRBJ2-5 | . | . | TRBV4-3 | TGCGCCAGCAGCCGAGGACAGGCGGGGGAGACCCAGTACTTC | CASSRGQAGETQYF
TRBJ1-4 | few | TRBD1 | TRBV12-3/TRBV12-4 | TGTGCCAGCAGTACCACCCGGGACAGGGGGCGGCCGACGGAAAAACTGTTTTTT | CASSTTRDRGRPTEKLFF
TRBJ2-5 | . | TRBD1 | TRBV15 | TGTGCCACCAGCAGCCCTTTCCGGGCGAGGGGGCGTAGAGAGACCCAGTACTTC | CATSSPFRARGRRETQYF
TRBJ2-1 | . | . | TRBV5-1 | TGCGCCAGCAGCTTGACCGGGACGGCCAGCTCCTACAATGAGCAGTTCTTC | CASSLTGTASSYNEQFF
TRBJ2-2 | . | . | TRBV7-2 | TGTGCCAGCAGCTTTCGAAGGTCCGGGGAGCTGTTTTTT | CASSFRRSGELFF
TRBJ2-5 | few | . | TRBV6-1 | TGTGCCAGCAGTCCCAGGGAGGAGGAGACCCAGTACTTC | CASSPREEETQYF
TRBJ1-1 | few | . | TRBV7-9 | TGTGCCAGCAGCCCCACCGGAGAAGCTTTCTTT | CASSPTGEAFF
TRBJ2-3 | few | . | TRBV3-1 | TGTGCCAGCAGCCAAGTCACCGGAGATACGCAGTATTTT | CASSQVTGDTQYF
TRBJ2-7 | . | . | TRBV24-1 | TGTGCCACCAGTGACCCCGGAACCTACGAGCAGTACTTC | CATSDPGTYEQYF
TRBJ2-2 | many | . | TRBV20-1 | TGCAGTGCTAGAGAACCAGCCCCGAACACCGGGGAGCTGTTTTTT | CSAREPAPNTGELFF
TRBJ1-1 | . | . | TRBV12-3/TRBV12-4 | TGTGCCAGCAGTCCCGGAGAGGAGGCAGGTCACTTT | CASSPGEEAGHF
TRBJ1-1 | . | . | TRBV27 | TGTGCCAGCACCCTAATAGCGATGAACACTGAAGCTTTCTTT | CASTLIAMNTEAFF
TRBJ1-3 | . | . | TRBV19 | TGTGCCAGCAATTTGCGTGGTGGAAACACCATATATTTT | CASNLRGGNTIYF
TRBJ2-5 | . | . | TRBV9 | TGTGCCAGCAGCGTAGGACGGCAAGAGACCCAGTACTTC | CASSVGRQETQYF
TRBJ2-7 | . | . | TRBV10-3 | TGTGCCATCAGTGAGTCCTTCTACTACGAGCAGTACTTC | CAISESFYYEQYF
TRBJ2-7 | few | TRBD2 | TRBV7-9 | TGTGCCAGCAGCCGAACCGGCCTAGCGGACGAGCAGTACTTC | CASSRTGLADEQYF
TRBJ2-3 | few | . | TRBV2 | TGTGCCAGCAGTGGTGGCTCTCGGCAGGGGAAGGGCACAGATACGCAGTATTTT | CASSGGSRQGKGTDTQYF
TRBJ2-5 | few | TRBD1 | TRBV18 | TGTGCCAGCTCACCTGGGACAGGGGGAGAGGAGACCCAGTACTTC | CASSPGTGGEETQYF
TRBJ2-5 | . | TRBD1 | TRBV20-1 | TGCAGTGCGTCCGGGACAGGGGTCATTTTC | CSASGTGVIF
TRBJ2-2 | . | TRBD1 | TRBV20-1 | TGCAGTGCTATGGGACAGACGAACACCGGGGAGCTGTTTTTT | CSAMGQTNTGELFF
TRBJ2-5 | many | . | TRBV27 | TGTGCCAGCAGATTTATCGGTGAAGAGACCCAGTACTTC | CASRFIGEETQYF
TRBJ2-7 | few | . | TRBV12-3/TRBV12-4 | TGTGCCAGCAGTTTTTCCGACAAGCAGTACTTC | CASSFSDKQYF
TRBJ2-3 | few | . | TRBV5-1 | TGCGCCAGCACCCGGGGAACAGATACGCAGTATTTT | CASTRGTDTQYF
TRBJ2-3 | many | . | TRBV12-3/TRBV12-4 | TGTGCCAGCAGCCGACAGGTTAGCACAGATACGCAGTATTTT | CASSRQVSTDTQYF
TRBJ1-2 | . | . | TRBV28 | TGTGCCAGCAGTTTATCTTCCGGTAACTATGGCTACACCTTC | CASSLSSGNYGYTF
TRBJ2-2 | few | TRBD1 | TRBV4-3 | TGCGCCAGCAGCCAGGAGGACAGGGGGAACACCGGGGAGCTGTTTTTT | CASSQEDRGNTGELFF
TRBJ1-1 | few | . | TRBV5-5 | TGTGCCAGCAGCTTGGAAACAGCGAACACTGAAGCTTTCTTT | CASSLETANTEAFF
TRBJ2-2 | few | . | TRBV20-1 | TGCAGTGCTAGCGGGCAGACGAACACCGGGGAGCTGTTTTTT | CSASGQTNTGELFF
TRBJ2-3 | . | . | TRBV7-9 | TGTGCCAGCAGCCCTTGGGGTCGTATTTCCACAGATACGCAGTATTTT | CASSPWGRISTDTQYF
TRBJ1-2 | . | . | TRBV10-3 | TGTGCCATCAGTGAGGGGGGGGCTTACTATGGCTACACCTTC | CAISEGGAYYGYTF